The 8 T cell receptor beta chains listed next were all sequenced from one sample in a study of response to subunit inactivated influenza vaccine. Each CDR3 protein gets one entry after TCRdb re-called the RT-PCR reads with MiXCR. The sample has just over 300,000 distinct CDR3 sequences; about a fifth are singletons. Sequenced here: PBMCs from blood, sampled approximately 20 months after vaccination. All receptors derive from a man between 50 and 75 years old who received an inactivated influenza vaccine.

This clonotype was counted only a few times. V is TRBV27 and J is TRBJ1-2; 7 bases are shared with TRBD1. This CDR3 is 15 amino acids long. Germline V gives CDR1 MNHEY, CDR2 SMNVEV (reference sequence). V was clipped by 4 bases and J by 3 bases; unmatched bases: 8. CDR3 sequence reads: CASSSYRGVDYGYTF. CDR3 in DNA: TGTGCCAGCAGTTCTTACAGGGGAGTAGACTATGGCTACACCTTC.

The sample holds one count of this clonotype. This chain uses TRBV23-1 with TRBJ1-6; D unresolved. TRBV23-1 is an ORF; its function is uncertain. V was trimmed by 5 bases and J by 0 bases, leaving 11 bases between them. The CDR3 contains 16 residues. The CDR3 nucleotides read TGCGCCAGCAGTTGGTCAGTTCTCTCCTATAATTCACCCCTCCACTTT. Translation gives CASSWSVLSYNSPLHF.

This chain joins TRBV11-2 and TRBJ2-1, with D possibly TRBD2 on 6 matching bases. There are 16 residues in the CDR3. The germline CDR1 and CDR2 sequences are SGHAT and FQNNGV. V was pared by 2 bases and J by 4 bases, with 15 bases between. CDR3 DNA: TGTGCCAGCAGCTTATCCCGGGACTCGATATACAATGAGCAGTTCTTC. Translation gives CASSLSRDSIYNEQFF. Full variable domain (rest looked up from reference TRBV11-2 and TRBJ2-1): EAGVAQSPRYKIIEKRQSVAFWCNPISGHATLYWYQQILGQGPKLLIQFQNNGVVDDSQLPKDRFSAERLKGVDSTLKIQPAKLEDSAVYLCASSLSRDSIYNEQFFGPGTRLTVL.

In this sample, this clonotype turned up a few times. This chain connects TRBV7-9 to TRBJ1-1, with D maybe TRBD1 (5 bases). Trimming took 1 base from V and 6 from J, leaving 6 bases between them. The CDR3 has 12 amino acids. The germline V gene has CDR1 SEHNR and CDR2 FQNEAQ (reference sequence). This CDR3 reads CASSLEGPEAFF. The CDR3 DNA follows: TGTGCCAGCAGCTTAGAGGGGCCTGAAGCTTTCTTT.

This chain uses TRBV5-1 with TRBJ2-5; 8 nucleotides agree with TRBD2. Germline V gives CDR1 SGHRS, CDR2 YFSETQ. The CDR3 contains 15 residues. V dropped 2 bases and J dropped 0; count of bases not matched to a gene: 3. The chain's CDR3 is CASSFSSGYQETQYF. The CDR3 nucleotides are TGCGCCAGCAGCTTTTCTAGCGGGTACCAAGAGACCCAGTACTTC.

The rearrangement uses TRBV19 and TRBJ2-2, with a weak D call TRBD2 (5 bases). With 4 bases removed from V and 1 base from J, the gap between germline ends came to 10 bases. This CDR3 is built from 15 residues. The V gene's germline CDR1 is LNHDA and CDR2 SQIVND (reference sequence). In DNA, the CDR3 is TGTGCCAGTAGTAGCCGGGAACTGAACACCGGGGAGCTGTTTTTT. Protein: CASSSRELNTGELFF.

This clonotype was observed at least ten times. The chain employs TRBV4-1 and TRBJ1-5; possibly TRBD1 for D (5 bases). The V end lost 1 base, the J end lost 0 bases, and 19 bases lay between the germline ends. The CDR3 runs 19 residues. Germline values: CDR1 MGHRA, CDR2 YSYEKL. This chain's CDR3 is CASSQALGLGGHSNQPQHF. CDR3 in DNA: TGCGCCAGCAGCCAAGCCTTGGGACTAGGAGGACATAGCAATCAGCCCCAGCATTTT.

In its sample, this clonotype was seen a few times. The chain couples TRBV10-3 to TRBJ2-1; D is perhaps TRBD1 or TRBD2 (5 bases each). The CDR3 sequence is 14 residues long. Trimming stripped 4 bases from V and 4 bases from J, with 11 bases between. Germline CDR1 is ENHRY and CDR2 is SYGVKD. CDR3 DNA sequence: TGTGCCATCAGTGGCAGGGACCTATACAATGAGCAGTTCTTC. Its translation is CAISGRDLYNEQFF.